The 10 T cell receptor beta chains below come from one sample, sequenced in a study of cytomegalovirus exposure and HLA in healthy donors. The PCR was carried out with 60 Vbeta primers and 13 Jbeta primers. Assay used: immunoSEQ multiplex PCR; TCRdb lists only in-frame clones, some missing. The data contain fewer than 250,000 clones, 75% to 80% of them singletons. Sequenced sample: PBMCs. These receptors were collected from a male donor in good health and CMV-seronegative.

The CDR3 spells CASSLGGATEAFF. The CDR3 DNA is TGTGCCAGCAGTTTGGGGGGGGCCACTGAAGCTTTCTTT. The genes are TRBV27 and TRBJ1-1, with D possibly matching TRBD1 (6 bases). The CDR3 runs 13 residues. CDR1 MNHEY and CDR2 SMNVEV come from the germline V gene (reference sequence). Trimming took off 3 bases at V and 4 bases at J, with 9 bases between the two ends.

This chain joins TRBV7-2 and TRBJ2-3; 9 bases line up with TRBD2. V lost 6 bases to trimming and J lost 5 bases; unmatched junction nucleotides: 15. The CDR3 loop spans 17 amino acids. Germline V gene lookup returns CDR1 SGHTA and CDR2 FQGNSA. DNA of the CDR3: TGTGCCAGCAGTCAAACGAGGTCTAGCGGGGCAAGAGATACGCAGTATTTT. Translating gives CASSQTRSSGARDTQYF.

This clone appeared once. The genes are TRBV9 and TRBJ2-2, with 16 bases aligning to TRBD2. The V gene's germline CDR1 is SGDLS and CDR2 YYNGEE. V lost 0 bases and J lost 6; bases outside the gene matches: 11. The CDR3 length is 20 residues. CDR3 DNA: TGTGCCAGCAGCGTAGGGGGACTAGCGGGAGGGCGACTTTCACCCGGGGAGCTGTTTTTT. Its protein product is CASSVGGLAGGRLSPGELFF.

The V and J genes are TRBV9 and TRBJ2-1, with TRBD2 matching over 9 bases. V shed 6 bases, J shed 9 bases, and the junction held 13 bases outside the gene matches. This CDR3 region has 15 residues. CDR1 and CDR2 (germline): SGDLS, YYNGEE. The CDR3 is CASNRESAGGGEQFF. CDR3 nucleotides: TGTGCCAGCAACCGCGAGTCAGCGGGAGGTGGTGAGCAGTTCTTC.

The CDR3 region is CASSIDRGGVNYEQYF. The CDR3 DNA follows: TGTGCCAGTAGCATCGACAGGGGTGGGGTAAACTACGAGCAGTACTTC. The gene calls are TRBV19 and TRBJ2-7, with 8 bases matching TRBD1. The CDR3 has 16 amino acids. Germline assignment: CDR1 LNHDA and CDR2 SQIVND (reference sequence). With V trimmed by 6 bases and J by 3 bases, 13 bases remained unmatched.

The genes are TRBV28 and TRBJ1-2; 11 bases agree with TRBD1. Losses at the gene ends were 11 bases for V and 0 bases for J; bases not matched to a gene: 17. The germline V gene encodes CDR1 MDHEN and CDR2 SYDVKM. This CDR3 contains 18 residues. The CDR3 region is CAAHPPRTGGPPNYGYTF. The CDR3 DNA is TGTGCCGCCCATCCCCCTCGGACAGGGGGCCCCCCTAACTATGGCTACACCTTC.

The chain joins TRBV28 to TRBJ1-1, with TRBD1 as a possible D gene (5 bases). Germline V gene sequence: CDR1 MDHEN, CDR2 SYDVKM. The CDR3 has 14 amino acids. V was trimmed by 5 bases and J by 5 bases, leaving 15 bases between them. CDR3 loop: CASSEAGINTEAFF. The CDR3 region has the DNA TGTGCCAGCAGTGAGGCAGGGATAAATACTGAAGCTTTCTTT.

CDR3 DNA sequence: TGCAGCGTGGGCGACAGCTATGGCTACACCTTC. Encoded protein: CSVGDSYGYTF. The genes are TRBV29-1 and TRBJ1-2; perhaps TRBD1 as D (5 bases). CDR3 length: 11 residues. V was clipped by 6 bases and J by 4 bases, with 9 bases between them. Germline CDR1 and CDR2: SQVTM and ANQGSEA.

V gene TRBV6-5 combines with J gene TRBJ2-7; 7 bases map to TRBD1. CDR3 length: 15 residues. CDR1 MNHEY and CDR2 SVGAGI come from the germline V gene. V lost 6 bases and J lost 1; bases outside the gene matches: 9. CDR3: CASSFDRDISYEQYF. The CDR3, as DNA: TGTGCCAGCAGCTTCGACAGGGACATATCCTACGAGCAGTACTTC.

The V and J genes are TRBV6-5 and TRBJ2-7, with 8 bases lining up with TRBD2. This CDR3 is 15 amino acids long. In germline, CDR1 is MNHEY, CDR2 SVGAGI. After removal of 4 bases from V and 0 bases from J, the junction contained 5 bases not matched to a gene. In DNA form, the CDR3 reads TGTGCCAGCAGTTTCCAGGGGACTAGCTCCTACGAGCAGTACTTC. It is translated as CASSFQGTSSYEQYF.